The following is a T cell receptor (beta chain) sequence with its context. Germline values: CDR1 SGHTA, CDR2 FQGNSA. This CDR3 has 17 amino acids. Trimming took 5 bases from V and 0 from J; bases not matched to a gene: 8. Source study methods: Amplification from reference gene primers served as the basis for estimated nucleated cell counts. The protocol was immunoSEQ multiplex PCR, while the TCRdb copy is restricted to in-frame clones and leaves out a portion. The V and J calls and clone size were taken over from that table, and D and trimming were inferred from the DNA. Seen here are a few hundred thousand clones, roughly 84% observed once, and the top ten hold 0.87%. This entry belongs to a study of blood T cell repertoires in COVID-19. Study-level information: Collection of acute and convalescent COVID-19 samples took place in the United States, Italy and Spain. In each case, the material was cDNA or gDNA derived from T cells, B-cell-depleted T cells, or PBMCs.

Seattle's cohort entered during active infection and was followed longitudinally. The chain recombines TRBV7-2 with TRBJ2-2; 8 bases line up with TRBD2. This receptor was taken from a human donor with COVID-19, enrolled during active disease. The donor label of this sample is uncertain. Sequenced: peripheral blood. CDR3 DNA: TGTGCCAGCAGCCCACGGGTTAGCGGGGCGAACACCGGGGAGCTGTTTTTT. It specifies CASSPRVSGANTGELFF.